The 21 T cell receptor beta chains reported below all come from one sample, sequenced in a study of early stage breast cancer tumors. Repertoires were generated with immunoSEQ multiplex PCR, while TCRdb's copy carries only in-frame clones and drops some. The sample lists about 28,000 clones, roughly four fifths occurring once. Sequenced sample: blood. Source of these receptors: a person in their forties with breast cancer.

The rearrangement uses TRBV19 and TRBJ2-7; 8 nucleotides line up with TRBD2. CDR3 length: 13 residues. Germline CDR1 reads LNHDA; CDR2 reads SQIVND (reference sequence). The V gene end was trimmed by 6 bases and the J gene end by 6 bases; junction bases not matched to a gene: 7. The CDR3 sequence is CASSPGLVAEQYF. The CDR3, as DNA: TGTGCCAGTAGCCCGGGACTAGTCGCCGAGCAGTACTTC. The whole variable domain, filled in from reference TRBV19 and TRBJ2-7, reads DGGITQSPKYLFRKEGQNVTLSCEQNLNHDAMYWYRQDPGQGLRLIYYSQIVNDFQKGDIAEGYSVSREKKESFPLTVTSAQKNPTAFYLCASSPGLVAEQYFGPGTRLTVT.

The rearrangement uses TRBV11-2 and TRBJ2-2, with D unclear. This CDR3 contains 17 residues. In germline, CDR1 is SGHAT, CDR2 FQNNGV. V was shortened by 5 bases and J by 2 bases, with 18 bases between the two germline ends. The CDR3 bases are TGTGCCAGCAGCCATCTCCTTTTTGTGGCCAACACCGGGGAGCTGTTTTTT. Its translation is CASSHLLFVANTGELFF.

The chain combines TRBV28 with TRBJ1-1; 12 nucleotides line up with TRBD1. The V gene's germline CDR1 is MDHEN and CDR2 SYDVKM. The CDR3 totals 16 residues. J was trimmed by 4 bases and V by 6 bases; bases with no gene match: 9. The CDR3 DNA follows: TGTGCCAGCAGCCCCGGGACAGGGGGCTTGGGCACTGAAGCTTTCTTT. Translating it yields CASSPGTGGLGTEAFF.

The gene calls are TRBV6-5 and TRBJ2-7; the D is unclear. This CDR3 has 13 residues. Trimming removed 10 bases from V and 1 base from J, with 14 bases in between. Germline CDR1 and CDR2: MNHEY and SVGAGI. The CDR3 region has the DNA TGTGCCACCCACCGGGTGGGGTCCTACGAGCAGTACTTC. The encoded protein is CATHRVGSYEQYF.

This chain joins TRBV11-2 and TRBJ1-3; D remains unclear. V dropped 8 bases and J dropped 2 bases, with 10 bases sitting between them. CDR1 and CDR2 (germline): SGHAT, FQNNGV. The CDR3 covers 13 residues. The CDR3 here is CASSQSPGNTIYF. CDR3 sequence (DNA): TGTGCCAGCTCCCAGTCCCCTGGAAACACCATATATTTT.

This chain connects TRBV18 to TRBJ1-2; possible D gene TRBD1, 5 bases. Germline V CDR1 and CDR2: KGHSH, LQKENI. Between the trimmed V and J ends, which lost 0 bases and 8 bases, there was a span of 13 bases. The CDR3 loop spans 14 amino acids. The CDR3 nucleotides read TGTGCCAGCTCACCACCGACCCCAGGGTTCGGCTACACCTTC. Protein: CASSPPTPGFGYTF. Complete variable domain (other parts from reference TRBV18 and TRBJ1-2): NAGVMQNPRHLVRRRGQEARLRCSPMKGHSHVYWYRQLPEEGLKFMVYLQKENIIDESGMPKERFSAEFPKEGPSILRIQQVVRGDSAAYFCASSPPTPGFGYTFGSGTRLTVV.

This clone was observed once. This chain connects TRBV7-2 to TRBJ2-1; D ambiguous. V shed 5 bases and J shed 7 bases, with 9 bases lying between them. From germline, CDR1 is SGHTA and CDR2 FQGNSA. The CDR3 runs 12 residues. The CDR3 here is CASSIQLNEQFF. The CDR3 coding sequence is TGTGCCAGCAGCATCCAATTAAATGAGCAGTTCTTC. Complete variable domain (other parts from reference TRBV7-2 and TRBJ2-1): GAGVSQSPSNKVTEKGKDVELRCDPISGHTALYWYRQSLGQGLEFLIYFQGNSAPDKSGLPSDRFSAERTGGSVSTLTIQRTQQEDSAVYLCASSIQLNEQFFGPGTRLTVL.

V gene TRBV18 combines with J gene TRBJ2-3, with TRBD2 matching over 12 bases. V trimming: 4 bases; J trimming: 3 bases; junction bases outside the gene matches: 2. CDR3 size: 15 residues. Germline-derived CDR1 and CDR2 are KGHSH and LQKENI. The CDR3 here is CASSLGLAGTDTQYF. CDR3 DNA sequence: TGTGCCAGCTCACTCGGACTAGCGGGGACAGATACGCAGTATTTT.

This chain joins TRBV11-3 and TRBJ2-2, with a tentative D call TRBD2 (6 bases). Per germline, CDR1 SGHNT and CDR2 YENEEA. The CDR3 length is 15 residues. With 1 base removed from V and 7 bases from J, the gap between germline ends came to 13 bases. The CDR3 loop reads CASSLGGRSGGELFF. The DNA for the CDR3 is TGTGCCAGCAGCTTAGGTGGGAGGAGTGGCGGGGAGCTGTTTTTT.

The CDR3 DNA reads as TGTGCCAGCAGTGAAAGGAGCGGCAATGAGCAGTTCTTC. It codes for CASSERSGNEQFF. V usage is TRBV2 and J usage is TRBJ2-1; D may be TRBD2 (5 bases). Trimming cost V 2 bases and J 6 bases, with 8 bases left between them. The CDR3 has 13 amino acids. The germline V gene encodes CDR1 SNHLY and CDR2 FYNNEI.

This clone was recorded only once. This chain connects TRBV7-6 to TRBJ2-2, with TRBD2 matching 14 bases. J lost 0 bases, V lost 5 bases, and 5 bases had no gene match. The CDR3 length is 18 residues. CDR1 and CDR2 from the germline V gene are SGHVS and FNYEAQ. Here the CDR3 reads CASSQTSGRETNTGELFF. The CDR3 DNA reads as TGTGCCAGCAGCCAGACTAGCGGGAGGGAAACGAACACCGGGGAGCTGTTTTTT.

The chain uses TRBV11-3 and TRBJ2-1; no firm D call. The CDR3 is 15 amino acids. Germline CDR1 reads SGHNT; CDR2 reads YENEEA. Trimming pared 1 base from V and 4 bases from J, leaving 11 bases between. Written as DNA, the CDR3 is TGTGCCAGCAGCTTAGTAGACTGGACGTACAATGAGCAGTTCTTC. Amino acid sequence: CASSLVDWTYNEQFF. Together with reference TRBV11-3 and TRBJ2-1, the CDR3 gives the full variable domain: EAGVVQSPRYKIIEKKQPVAFWCNPISGHNTLYWYLQNLGQGPELLIRYENEEAVDDSQLPKDRFSAERLKGVDSTLKIQPAELGDSAVYLCASSLVDWTYNEQFFGPGTRLTVL.

V is TRBV5-6 and J is TRBJ2-1; TRBD2 aligns across 11 bases. The length of the CDR3 is 14 residues. CDR1 is SGHDT and CDR2 is YYEEEE in the germline V gene. Losses at the gene ends were 1 base for V and 11 bases for J; bases not matched to a gene: 5. The CDR3 region is CASSLKLAGGQQFF. DNA of the CDR3: TGTGCCAGCAGCTTGAAGCTAGCGGGGGGTCAGCAGTTCTTC.

This clone is judged medium-sized. The chain carries TRBV2 and TRBJ2-2; D is possibly TRBD2 (5 bases). The CDR3 is made up of 15 amino acids. Looked up from germline, CDR1 is SNHLY and CDR2 is FYNNEI. With 2 bases removed from V and 1 base from J, the gap between germline ends came to 8 bases. CDR3 amino acids: CASSELSGNTGELFF. The CDR3 DNA sequence: TGTGCCAGCAGTGAACTCAGCGGGAACACCGGGGAGCTGTTTTTT.

This clone has only one observation. The gene calls are TRBV2 and TRBJ2-7; D possibly uses TRBD1 or TRBD2 (5 bases each). Germline V gene lookup returns CDR1 SNHLY and CDR2 FYNNEI. V was pared by 5 bases and J by 3 bases, with 14 bases between. The CDR3 is made up of 14 amino acids. CDR3 sequence: CASSTGTPSYEQYF. The CDR3 DNA reads as TGTGCCAGCAGTACCGGGACCCCAAGCTACGAGCAGTACTTC.

The chain uses TRBV29-1 and TRBJ2-1; tentatively, D is TRBD2 (6 bases). Trimming removed 7 bases at V and 8 bases at J, with 15 bases between. The CDR3 consists of 12 residues. CDR1 SQVTM and CDR2 ANQGSEA come from the germline V gene. The CDR3 DNA sequence: TGCAGCGGACTAGGCCTTTTTGATGAGCAGTTCTTC. Encoded protein: CSGLGLFDEQFF.

This clone was seen just once. V gene TRBV6-6 combines with J gene TRBJ2-7; 8 bases align to TRBD1. Per the germline V gene, CDR1 is MNHNY and CDR2 is SVGAGI (reference sequence). The CDR3 is made up of 15 amino acids. V shed 4 bases and J 5 bases; nucleotides not matched to a gene: 10. CDR3: CASSLDRDRFNEQYF. The CDR3 DNA follows: TGTGCCAGCAGTTTAGACCGGGACAGGTTTAACGAGCAGTACTTC.

This clone is labeled as medium-sized. The CDR3, as DNA: TGTGCCAGTAGCCCGGGGGAGGGGAATCAGCCCCAGCATTTT. Protein product: CASSPGEGNQPQHF. V gene TRBV19 combines with J gene TRBJ1-5, with D possibly TRBD1 on 5 matching bases. The V gene's germline CDR1 is LNHDA and CDR2 SQIVND (reference sequence). The V and J ends lost 6 bases and 4 bases respectively, with 13 bases between them. This CDR3 has 14 residues. Based on the CDR3 plus reference TRBV19 and TRBJ1-5, the full variable domain is DGGITQSPKYLFRKEGQNVTLSCEQNLNHDAMYWYRQDPGQGLRLIYYSQIVNDFQKGDIAEGYSVSREKKESFPLTVTSAQKNPTAFYLCASSPGEGNQPQHFGDGTRLSIL.

J is TRBJ2-3 and V is TRBV2; D ambiguous. The CDR3 consists of 13 residues. CDR1 and CDR2 from the germline V gene are SNHLY and FYNNEI. V was pared by 3 bases and J by 4 bases, with 8 bases between. The CDR3 DNA sequence: TGTGCCAGCAGTGAGGAGTCCGCAGATACGCAGTATTTT. Translating it yields CASSEESADTQYF.

The V and J genes are TRBV5-1 and TRBJ2-1, with no clear D. V was clipped by 5 bases and J by 5 bases, with 11 bases between them. This CDR3 contains 13 residues. The V gene's germline CDR1 is SGHRS and CDR2 YFSETQ. The CDR3 here is CASRLQWDNEQFF. In DNA, the CDR3 is TGCGCCAGCAGGCTACAATGGGACAATGAGCAGTTCTTC.

This chain connects TRBV19 to TRBJ1-2; 12 bases agree with TRBD1. CDR1 is LNHDA, CDR2 SQIVND, per germline (reference sequence). The CDR3 extends over 16 amino acids. Losses at the gene ends were 4 bases for V and 3 bases for J; bases not matched to a gene: 6. CDR3 protein: CASSKGQGAVDYGYTF. The CDR3 bases are TGTGCCAGTAGTAAGGGACAGGGGGCGGTCGACTATGGCTACACCTTC.